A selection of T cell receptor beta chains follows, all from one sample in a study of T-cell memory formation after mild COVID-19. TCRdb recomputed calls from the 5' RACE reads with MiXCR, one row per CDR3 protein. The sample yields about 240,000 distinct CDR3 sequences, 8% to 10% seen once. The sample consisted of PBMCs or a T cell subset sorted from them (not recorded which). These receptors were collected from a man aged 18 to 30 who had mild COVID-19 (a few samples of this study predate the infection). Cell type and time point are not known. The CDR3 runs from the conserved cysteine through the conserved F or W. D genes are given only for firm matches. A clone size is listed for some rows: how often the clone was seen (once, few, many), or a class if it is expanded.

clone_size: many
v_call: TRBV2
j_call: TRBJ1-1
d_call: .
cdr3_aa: CASPTGMNTEAFF
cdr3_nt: TGTGCCAGCCCAACAGGCATGAACACTGAAGCTTTCTTT

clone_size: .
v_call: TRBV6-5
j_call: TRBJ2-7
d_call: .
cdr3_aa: CASSYSWGNEQYF
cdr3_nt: TGTGCCAGCAGTTACTCGTGGGGGAACGAGCAGTACTTC

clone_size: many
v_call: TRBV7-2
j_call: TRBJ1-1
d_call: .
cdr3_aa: CASSLAWENTEAFF
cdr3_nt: TGTGCCAGCAGCTTAGCGTGGGAGAACACTGAAGCTTTCTTT

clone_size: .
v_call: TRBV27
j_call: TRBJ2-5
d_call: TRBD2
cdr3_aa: CASSSALAGSRKTQYF
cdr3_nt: TGTGCCAGCAGTTCCGCCCTAGCGGGGTCGAGGAAGACCCAGTACTTC

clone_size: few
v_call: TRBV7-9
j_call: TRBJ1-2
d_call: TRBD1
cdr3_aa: CASSPGQGQDGYTF
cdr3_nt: TGTGCCAGCAGCCCAGGACAGGGACAAGACGGCTACACCTTC

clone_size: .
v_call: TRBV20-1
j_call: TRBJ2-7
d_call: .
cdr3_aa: CSATGRGPEQYF
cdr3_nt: TGCAGTGCTACGGGCAGGGGCCCCGAGCAGTACTTC

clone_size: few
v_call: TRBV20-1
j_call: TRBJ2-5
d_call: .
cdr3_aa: CSARAVETQYF
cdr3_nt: TGCAGTGCTAGAGCCGTGGAGACCCAGTACTTC

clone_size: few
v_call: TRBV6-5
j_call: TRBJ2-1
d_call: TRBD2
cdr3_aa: CASREGQRGGDNEQFF
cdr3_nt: TGTGCCAGCAGGGAAGGGCAGCGGGGGGGTGACAATGAGCAGTTCTTC

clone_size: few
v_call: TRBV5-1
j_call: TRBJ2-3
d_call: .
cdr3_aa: CASSFVAGEPTDTQYF
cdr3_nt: TGCGCCAGCAGCTTTGTCGCAGGGGAGCCCACAGATACGCAGTATTTT

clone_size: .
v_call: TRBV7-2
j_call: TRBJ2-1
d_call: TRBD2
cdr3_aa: CASRGSGGVSYNEQFF
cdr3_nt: TGTGCCAGCAGGGGATCGGGGGGGGTGTCTTACAATGAGCAGTTCTTC

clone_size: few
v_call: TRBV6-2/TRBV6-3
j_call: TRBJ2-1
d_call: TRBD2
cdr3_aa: CASSYTSGQNNEQFF
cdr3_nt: TGTGCCAGCAGTTACACTAGCGGGCAAAACAATGAGCAGTTCTTC

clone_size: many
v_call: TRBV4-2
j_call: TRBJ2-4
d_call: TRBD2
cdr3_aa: CASSQDGTSGVWYF
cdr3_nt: TGTGCCAGCAGCCAAGATGGGACTAGCGGGGTCTGGTACTTC

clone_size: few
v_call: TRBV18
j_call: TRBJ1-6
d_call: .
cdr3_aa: CASSTGPTGSPLHF
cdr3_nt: TGTGCCAGCTCAACCGGCCCAACCGGGTCACCCCTCCACTTT

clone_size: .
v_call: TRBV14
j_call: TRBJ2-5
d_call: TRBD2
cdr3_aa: CASSRSGGATQETQYF
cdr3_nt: TGTGCCAGCAGCCGAAGCGGGGGGGCGACTCAAGAGACCCAGTACTTC

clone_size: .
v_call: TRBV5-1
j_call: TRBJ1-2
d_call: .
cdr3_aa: CASSLGGLLPPGYTF
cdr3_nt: TGCGCCAGCAGCTTGGGAGGCCTGTTGCCCCCCGGCTACACCTTC

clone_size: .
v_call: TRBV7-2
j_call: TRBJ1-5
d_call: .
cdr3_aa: CASSLAARGLNQPQHF
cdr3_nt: TGTGCCAGCAGCTTAGCGGCCAGGGGACTCAATCAGCCCCAGCATTTT

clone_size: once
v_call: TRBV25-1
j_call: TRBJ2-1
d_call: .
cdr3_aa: CASSDVSRYNEQFF
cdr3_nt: TGTGCCAGCAGTGATGTAAGTCGCTACAATGAGCAGTTCTTC

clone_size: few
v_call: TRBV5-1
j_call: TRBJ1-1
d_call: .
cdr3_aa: CASRARGEGTEAFF
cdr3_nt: TGCGCCAGCAGGGCCCGGGGGGAAGGCACTGAAGCTTTCTTT

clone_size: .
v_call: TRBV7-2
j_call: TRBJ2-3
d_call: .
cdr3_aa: CASSLGLAAYTDTQYF
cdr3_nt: TGTGCCAGCAGCTTAGGGCTAGCCGCTTACACAGATACGCAGTATTTT

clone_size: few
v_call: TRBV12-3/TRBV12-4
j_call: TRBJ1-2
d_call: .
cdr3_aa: CASSFRGAGGYTF
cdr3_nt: TGTGCCAGCAGTTTCAGGGGAGCCGGTGGCTACACCTTC

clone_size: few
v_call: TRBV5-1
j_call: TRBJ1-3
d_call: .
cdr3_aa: CASSPDGYSGNTIYF
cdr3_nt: TGCGCCAGCAGCCCGGACGGTTACTCTGGAAACACCATATATTTT

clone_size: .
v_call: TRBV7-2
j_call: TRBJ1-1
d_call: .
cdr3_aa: CASSLAPGGSTEAFF
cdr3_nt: TGTGCCAGCAGCTTAGCCCCGGGGGGCTCCACTGAAGCTTTCTTT

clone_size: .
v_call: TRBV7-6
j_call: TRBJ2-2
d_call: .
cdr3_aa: CASSLSGINTGELFF
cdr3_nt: TGTGCCAGCAGCTTATCAGGGATAAACACCGGGGAGCTGTTTTTT

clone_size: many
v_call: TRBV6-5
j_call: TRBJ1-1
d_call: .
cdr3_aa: CASSLPDGRGIAFF
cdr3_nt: TGTGCCAGCAGTTTGCCCGACGGGAGGGGTATTGCTTTCTTT

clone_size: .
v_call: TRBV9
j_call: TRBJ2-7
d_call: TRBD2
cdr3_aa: CASSVGPTREGSTYEQYF
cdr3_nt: TGTGCCAGCAGCGTAGGACCCACAAGGGAGGGATCCACCTACGAGCAGTACTTC

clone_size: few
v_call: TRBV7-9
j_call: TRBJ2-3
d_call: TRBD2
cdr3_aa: CASSPPPSGGSTQYF
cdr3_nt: TGTGCCAGCAGCCCCCCCCCTAGCGGGGGGAGTACGCAGTATTTT

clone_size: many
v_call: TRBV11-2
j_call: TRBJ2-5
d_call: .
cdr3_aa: CASIQGAGAQYF
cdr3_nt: TGTGCCAGCATTCAAGGGGCTGGGGCCCAGTACTTC

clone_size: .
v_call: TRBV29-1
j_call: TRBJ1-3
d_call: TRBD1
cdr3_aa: CSVDRDRGNTIYF
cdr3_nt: TGCAGCGTGGACCGGGACAGGGGAAACACCATATATTTT

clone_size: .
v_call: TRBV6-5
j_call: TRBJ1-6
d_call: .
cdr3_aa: CASSAVGVHNSPLHF
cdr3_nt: TGTGCCAGCAGCGCAGTAGGGGTGCATAATTCACCCCTCCACTTT

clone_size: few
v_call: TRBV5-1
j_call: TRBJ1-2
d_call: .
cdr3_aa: CASSLSRQANYGYTF
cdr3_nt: TGCGCCAGCAGCTTGTCTAGACAGGCTAACTATGGCTACACCTTC

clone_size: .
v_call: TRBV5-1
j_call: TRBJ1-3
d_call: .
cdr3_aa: CASAEGLSLSGNTIYF
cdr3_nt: TGCGCCAGCGCTGAAGGACTGAGTCTCTCTGGAAACACCATATATTTT

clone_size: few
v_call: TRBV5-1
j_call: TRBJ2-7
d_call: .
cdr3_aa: CASSLASADEQYF
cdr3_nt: TGCGCCAGCAGCTTGGCCTCGGCAGACGAGCAGTACTTC

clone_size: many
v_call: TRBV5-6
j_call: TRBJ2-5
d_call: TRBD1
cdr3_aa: CASSLTGALSTQYF
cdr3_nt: TGTGCCAGCAGCTTGACAGGGGCCCTGTCGACCCAGTACTTC

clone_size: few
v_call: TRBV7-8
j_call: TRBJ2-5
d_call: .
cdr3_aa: CASSFKRTAQLETQYF
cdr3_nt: TGTGCCAGCAGCTTCAAACGGACAGCGCAATTGGAGACCCAGTACTTC

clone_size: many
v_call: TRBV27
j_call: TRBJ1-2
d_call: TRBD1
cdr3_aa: CASKPGGAFGYTF
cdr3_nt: TGTGCCAGCAAACCAGGGGGTGCTTTTGGCTACACCTTC

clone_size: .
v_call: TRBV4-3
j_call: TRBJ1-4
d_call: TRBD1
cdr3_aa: CASSQATGKTVEGEKLFF
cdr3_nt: TGCGCCAGCAGCCAAGCGACAGGGAAGACAGTGGAGGGTGAAAAACTGTTTTTT

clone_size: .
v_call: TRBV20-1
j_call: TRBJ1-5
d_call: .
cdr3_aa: CSARESGIVYQPQHF
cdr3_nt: TGCAGTGCTAGAGAATCGGGAATTGTGTATCAGCCCCAGCATTTT

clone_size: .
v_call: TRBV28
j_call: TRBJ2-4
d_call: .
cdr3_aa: CASKNDGARQYF
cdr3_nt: TGTGCCAGCAAAAACGACGGGGCAAGGCAGTACTTC

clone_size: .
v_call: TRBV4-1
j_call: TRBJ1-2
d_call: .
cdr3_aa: CASSQESGYGYTF
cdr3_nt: TGCGCCAGCAGCCAAGAATCGGGGTATGGCTACACCTTC

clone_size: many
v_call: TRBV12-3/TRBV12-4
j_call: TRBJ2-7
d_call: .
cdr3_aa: CASSLNRAYEQYF
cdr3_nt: TGTGCCAGCAGTTTAAACCGAGCCTACGAGCAGTACTTC

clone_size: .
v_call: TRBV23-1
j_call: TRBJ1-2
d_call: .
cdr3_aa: CASSQSQDIGGYTF
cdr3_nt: TGCGCCAGCAGTCAATCCCAGGACATCGGCGGCTACACCTTC

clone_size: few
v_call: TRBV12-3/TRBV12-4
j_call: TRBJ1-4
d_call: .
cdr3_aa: CASRSGQERNEKLFF
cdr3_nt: TGTGCCAGCAGGTCGGGACAAGAGAGGAATGAAAAACTGTTTTTT

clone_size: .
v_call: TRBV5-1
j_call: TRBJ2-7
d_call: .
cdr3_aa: CASSLVGTPYEQYF
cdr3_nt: TGCGCCAGCAGCTTGGTCGGGACCCCCTACGAGCAGTACTTC